The sequence of this T cell receptor beta chain was determined in a study of blood T cell repertoires in COVID-19. The germline V and J ends were trimmed by 7 bases and 6 bases, with 18 bases remaining between them. The CDR3 extends over 13 amino acids. Germline CDR1 and CDR2: SQVTM and ANQGSEA. The table came from immunoSEQ multiplex PCR; TCRdb's copy has only in-frame clones and leaves some out. The sample has around 190,000 clones, under 90% seen once. The sample was peripheral blood. The genes are TRBV29-1 and TRBJ1-1; no firm D call. This clonotype was sampled from a human donor in a cohort sampled during active COVID-19. In nucleotides, the CDR3 is TGCAGCGGGATGTGGGAGGGTGGGTCTGAAGCTTTCTTT. It yields the protein CSGMWEGGSEAFF.